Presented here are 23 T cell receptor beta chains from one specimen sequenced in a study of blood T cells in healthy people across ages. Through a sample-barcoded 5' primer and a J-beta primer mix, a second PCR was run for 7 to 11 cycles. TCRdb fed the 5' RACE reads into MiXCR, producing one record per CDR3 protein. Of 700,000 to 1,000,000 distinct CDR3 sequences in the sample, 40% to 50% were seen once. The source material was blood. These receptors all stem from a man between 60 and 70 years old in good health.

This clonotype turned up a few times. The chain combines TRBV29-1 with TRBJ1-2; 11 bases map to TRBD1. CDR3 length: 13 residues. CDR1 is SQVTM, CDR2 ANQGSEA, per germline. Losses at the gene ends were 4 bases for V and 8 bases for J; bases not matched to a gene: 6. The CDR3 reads CSVGTGGSGGYTF. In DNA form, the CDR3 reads TGCAGCGTTGGGACAGGGGGCTCGGGGGGCTACACCTTC.

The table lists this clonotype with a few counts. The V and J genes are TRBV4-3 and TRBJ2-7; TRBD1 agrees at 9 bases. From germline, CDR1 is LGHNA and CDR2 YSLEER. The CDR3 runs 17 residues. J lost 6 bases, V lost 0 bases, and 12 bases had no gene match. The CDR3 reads CASSQDITGTGFGEQYF. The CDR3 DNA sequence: TGCGCCAGCAGCCAAGACATCACCGGGACAGGGTTTGGCGAGCAGTACTTC.

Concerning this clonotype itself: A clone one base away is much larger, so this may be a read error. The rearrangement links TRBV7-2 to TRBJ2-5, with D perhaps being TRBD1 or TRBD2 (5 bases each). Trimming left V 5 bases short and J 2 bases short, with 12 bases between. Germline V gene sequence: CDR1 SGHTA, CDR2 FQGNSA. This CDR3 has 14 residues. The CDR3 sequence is CASSRGVSQETQYF. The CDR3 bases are TGTGCCAGCAGCCGAGGGGTGTCACAAGAGACCCAGTACTTC. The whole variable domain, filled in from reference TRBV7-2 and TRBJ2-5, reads GAGVSQSPSNKVTEKGKDVELRCDPISGHTALYWYRQSLGQGLEFLIYFQGNSAPDKSGLPSDRFSAERTGGSVSTLTIQRTQQEDSAVYLCASSRGVSQETQYFGPGTRLLVL.

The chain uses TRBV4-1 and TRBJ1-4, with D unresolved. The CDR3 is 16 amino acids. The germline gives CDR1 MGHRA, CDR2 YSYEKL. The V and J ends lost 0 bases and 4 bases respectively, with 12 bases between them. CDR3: CASSQDPSGDNEKLFF. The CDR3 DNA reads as TGCGCCAGCAGCCAAGATCCCAGTGGAGATAATGAAAAACTGTTTTTT.

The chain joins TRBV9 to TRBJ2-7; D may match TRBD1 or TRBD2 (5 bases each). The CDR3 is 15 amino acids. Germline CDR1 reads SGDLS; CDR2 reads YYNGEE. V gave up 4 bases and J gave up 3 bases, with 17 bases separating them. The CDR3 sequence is CASSLAAGAFYEQYF. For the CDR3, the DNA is TGTGCCAGCAGCTTAGCAGCCGGGGCATTCTACGAGCAGTACTTC.

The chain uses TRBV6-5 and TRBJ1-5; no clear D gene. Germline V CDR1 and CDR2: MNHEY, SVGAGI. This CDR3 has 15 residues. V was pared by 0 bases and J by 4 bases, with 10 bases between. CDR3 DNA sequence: TGTGCCAGCAGTTACTCCTCCGCAGGAAATCAGCCCCAGCATTTT. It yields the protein CASSYSSAGNQPQHF.

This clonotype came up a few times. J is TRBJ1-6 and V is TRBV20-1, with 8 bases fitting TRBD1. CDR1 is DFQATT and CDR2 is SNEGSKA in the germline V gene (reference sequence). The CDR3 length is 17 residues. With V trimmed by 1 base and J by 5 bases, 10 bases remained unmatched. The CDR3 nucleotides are TGCAGTGCTAGAGGGCACAGGGGGAGATTGGATAATTCACCCCTCCACTTT. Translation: CSARGHRGRLDNSPLHF.

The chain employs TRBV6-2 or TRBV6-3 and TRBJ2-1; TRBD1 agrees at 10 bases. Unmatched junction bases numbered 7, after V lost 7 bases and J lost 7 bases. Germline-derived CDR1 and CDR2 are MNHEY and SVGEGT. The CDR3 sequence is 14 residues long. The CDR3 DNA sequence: TGTGCCAGCAAAAAGGGGACAGGGGAGAATGAGCAGTTCTTC. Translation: CASKKGTGENEQFF.

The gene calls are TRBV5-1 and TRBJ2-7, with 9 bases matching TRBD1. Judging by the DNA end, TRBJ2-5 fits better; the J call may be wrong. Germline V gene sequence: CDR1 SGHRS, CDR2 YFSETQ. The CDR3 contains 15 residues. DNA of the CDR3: TGCGCCAGCAGCACCGGGACAGGGAGACGGGAGACCCAGTACTTC. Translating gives CASSTGTGRRETQYF.

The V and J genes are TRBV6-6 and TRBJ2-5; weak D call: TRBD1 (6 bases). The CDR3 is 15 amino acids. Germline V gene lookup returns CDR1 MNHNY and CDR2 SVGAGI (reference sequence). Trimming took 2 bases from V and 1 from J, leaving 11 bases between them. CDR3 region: CASSYVGQIQETQYF. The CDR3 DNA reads TGTGCCAGCAGTTACGTCGGACAGATCCAAGAGACCCAGTACTTC.

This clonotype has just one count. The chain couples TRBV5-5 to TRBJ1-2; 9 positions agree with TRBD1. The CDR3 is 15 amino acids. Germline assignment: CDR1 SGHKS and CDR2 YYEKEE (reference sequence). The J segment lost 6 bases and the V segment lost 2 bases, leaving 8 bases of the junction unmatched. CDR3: CASSLAVQGADGYTF. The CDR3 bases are TGTGCCAGCAGCTTAGCGGTACAGGGGGCGGATGGCTACACCTTC.

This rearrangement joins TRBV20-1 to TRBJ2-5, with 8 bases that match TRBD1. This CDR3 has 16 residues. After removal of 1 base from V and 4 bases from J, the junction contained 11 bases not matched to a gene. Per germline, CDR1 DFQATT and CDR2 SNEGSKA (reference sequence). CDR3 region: CSARAIGAGGRETQYF. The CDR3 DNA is TGCAGTGCTAGAGCGATCGGGGCAGGGGGCCGAGAGACCCAGTACTTC.

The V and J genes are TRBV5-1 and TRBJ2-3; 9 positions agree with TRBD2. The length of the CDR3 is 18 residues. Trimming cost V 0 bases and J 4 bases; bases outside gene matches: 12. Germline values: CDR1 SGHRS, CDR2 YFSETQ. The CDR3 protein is CASSLELAGGKYPDTQYF. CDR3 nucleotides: TGCGCCAGCAGCTTGGAATTGGCGGGGGGGAAGTACCCAGATACGCAGTATTTT.

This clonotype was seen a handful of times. CDR3: CASRLGGSNTGELFF. CDR3 sequence (DNA): TGCGCCAGCAGGCTCGGGGGCTCGAACACCGGGGAGCTGTTTTTT. This rearrangement joins TRBV4-3 to TRBJ2-2; D might be TRBD1 or TRBD2, each matching 6 bases. The CDR3 is made up of 15 amino acids. Trimming cost V 6 bases and J 0 bases, with 11 bases left between them. The V gene's germline CDR1 is LGHNA and CDR2 YSLEER.

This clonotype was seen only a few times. CDR3 amino acids: CASSEGLLNTEAFF. The CDR3 DNA sequence: TGTGCCAGCAGCGAGGGACTGTTGAACACTGAAGCTTTCTTT. The V gene is TRBV7-9, the J gene TRBJ1-1, with D possibly being TRBD1 (5 bases). CDR1 is SEHNR, CDR2 FQNEAQ, per germline (reference sequence). The CDR3 covers 14 residues. V was cut by 5 bases and J by 0 bases, with 10 bases left in between.

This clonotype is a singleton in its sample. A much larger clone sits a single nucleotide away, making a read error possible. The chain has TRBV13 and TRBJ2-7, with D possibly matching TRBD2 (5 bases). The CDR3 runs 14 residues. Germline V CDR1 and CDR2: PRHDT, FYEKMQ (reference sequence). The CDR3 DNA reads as TGTGCCTGCAGCTTAGGCCCTCGGGACTACGAGCAGTACTTC. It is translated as CACSLGPRDYEQYF. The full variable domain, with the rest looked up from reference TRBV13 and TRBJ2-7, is AAGVIQSPRHLIKEKRETATLKCYPIPRHDTVYWYQQGPGQDPQFLISFYEKMQSDKGSIPDRFSAQQFSDYHSELNMSSLELGDSALYFCACSLGPRDYEQYFGPGTRLTVT.

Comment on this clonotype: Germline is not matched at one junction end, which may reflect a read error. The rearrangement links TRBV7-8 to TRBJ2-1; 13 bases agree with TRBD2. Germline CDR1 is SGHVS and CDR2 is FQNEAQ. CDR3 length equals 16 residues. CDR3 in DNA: TGTGCCAGCAGTTTTACTAGCGGGGGGGCTTACAGTGAGCAGTTCTTC. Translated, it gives CASSFTSGGAYSEQFF.

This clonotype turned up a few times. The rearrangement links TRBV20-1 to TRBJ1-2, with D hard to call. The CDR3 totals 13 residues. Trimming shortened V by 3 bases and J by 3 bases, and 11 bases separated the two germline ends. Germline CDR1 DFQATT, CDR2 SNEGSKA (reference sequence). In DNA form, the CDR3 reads TGCAGTGCTAGCCGACGAGCAGACTATGGCTACACCTTC. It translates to CSASRRADYGYTF.

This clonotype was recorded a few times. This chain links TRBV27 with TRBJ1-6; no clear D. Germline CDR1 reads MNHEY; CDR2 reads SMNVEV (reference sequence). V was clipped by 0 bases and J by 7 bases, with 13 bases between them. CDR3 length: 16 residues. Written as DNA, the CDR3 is TGTGCCAGCAGTTTATCAACCGGGGTCGGGAATTCACCCCTCCACTTT. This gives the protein CASSLSTGVGNSPLHF.

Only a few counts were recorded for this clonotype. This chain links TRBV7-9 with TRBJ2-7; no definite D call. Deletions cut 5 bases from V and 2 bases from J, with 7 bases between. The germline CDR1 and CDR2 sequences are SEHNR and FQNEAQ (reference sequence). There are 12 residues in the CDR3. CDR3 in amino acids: CASSVLTYEQYF. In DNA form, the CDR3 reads TGTGCCAGCAGCGTACTGACCTACGAGCAGTACTTC.

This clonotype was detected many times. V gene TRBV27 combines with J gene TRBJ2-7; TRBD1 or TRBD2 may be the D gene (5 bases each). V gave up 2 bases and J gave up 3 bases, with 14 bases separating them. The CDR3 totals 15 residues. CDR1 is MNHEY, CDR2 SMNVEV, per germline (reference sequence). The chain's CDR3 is CASSLKGTAYYEQYF. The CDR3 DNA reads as TGTGCCAGCAGTTTAAAGGGGACGGCCTACTACGAGCAGTACTTC.

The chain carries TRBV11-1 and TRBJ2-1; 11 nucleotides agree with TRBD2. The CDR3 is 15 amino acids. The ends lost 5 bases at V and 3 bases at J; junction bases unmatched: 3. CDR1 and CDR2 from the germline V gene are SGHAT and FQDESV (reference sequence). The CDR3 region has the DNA TGTGCCAGCAGCCATAGCGGGGGGGTCTACAATGAGCAGTTCTTC. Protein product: CASSHSGGVYNEQFF.

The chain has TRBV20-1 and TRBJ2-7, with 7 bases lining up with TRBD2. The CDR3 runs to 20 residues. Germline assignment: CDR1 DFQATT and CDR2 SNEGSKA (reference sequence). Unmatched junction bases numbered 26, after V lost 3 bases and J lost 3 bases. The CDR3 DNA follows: TGCAGTGCTAGTCGGTTCTACATACTCCCACATAGCGGGTCCTACTACGAGCAGTACTTC. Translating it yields CSASRFYILPHSGSYYEQYF.